One sample yielded the 17 T cell receptor beta chains listed below, sequenced in a study of blood T cell repertoires in COVID-19. Sequenced by immunoSEQ multiplex PCR; TCRdb stores in-frame clones only, minus some. The sample consists of about 99,000 clones, around nine tenths of them appearing once. The material sequenced was peripheral blood. These receptor sequences come from a man aged 50 to 60 in a cohort sampled during active COVID-19.

This clone was seen a few times. CDR3 nucleotide sequence: TGTGCCAGCAGACAACAGGGACTGAACACTGAAGCTTTCTTT. Translating gives CASRQQGLNTEAFF. The J gene is TRBJ1-1, the V gene TRBV2, with a tentative D call TRBD1 (6 bases). This CDR3 contains 14 residues. Trimming took off 6 bases at V and 0 bases at J, with 11 bases between the two ends. CDR1 SNHLY and CDR2 FYNNEI come from the germline V gene.

This clone came up once. The chain combines TRBV6-2 or TRBV6-3 with TRBJ1-4; a weak D match, TRBD1 (6 bases). Germline assignment: CDR1 MNHEY and CDR2 SVGEGT. This CDR3 has 18 residues. V lost 0 bases to trimming and J lost 7 bases, with 21 bases between them. The DNA of the CDR3 is TGTGCCAGCAGTTACTCGAAGGGCAGGGGACACGTCGGTGAAAAACTGTTTTTT. Its translation: CASSYSKGRGHVGEKLFF.

This chain connects TRBV4-2 to TRBJ2-5; possible D gene TRBD2, 7 bases. Trimming removed 0 bases from V and 4 bases from J, with 15 bases in between. The length of the CDR3 is 16 residues. Looked up from germline, CDR1 is LGHNA and CDR2 is YNFKEQ. The CDR3 sequence is CASSQDMGGLIETQYF. For the CDR3, the DNA is TGTGCCAGCAGCCAAGATATGGGGGGGCTGATAGAGACCCAGTACTTC.

The J gene is TRBJ2-5, the V gene TRBV5-4, with TRBD2 matching 9 bases. Germline assignment: CDR1 SGHNT and CDR2 YYREEE (reference sequence). With V trimmed by 3 bases and J by 5 bases, 5 bases remained unmatched. The CDR3 sequence is 14 residues long. The CDR3 here is CASSSAGGGETQYF. CDR3 DNA: TGTGCCAGCAGCTCAGCGGGGGGAGGGGAGACCCAGTACTTC.

The chain links TRBV7-2 to TRBJ2-1, with a possible D match to TRBD2 (7 bases). Trimming cost V 1 base and J 3 bases, with 19 bases left between them. The germline CDR1 and CDR2 sequences are SGHTA and FQGNSA. This CDR3 spans 18 amino acids. The CDR3 sequence: CASSLGFFRGRVYNEQFF. DNA of the CDR3: TGTGCCAGCAGCTTAGGTTTCTTTAGGGGGAGGGTCTACAATGAGCAGTTCTTC.

The J gene is TRBJ2-3, the V gene TRBV29-1; maybe TRBD2 (6 bases). CDR1 SQVTM and CDR2 ANQGSEA come from the germline V gene. The CDR3 is 12 residues long. V shed 0 bases and J shed 9 bases, with 10 bases lying between them. In nucleotides, the CDR3 is TGCAGCGTTGAAGATGGCGGGGACACGCAGTATTTT. It is translated as CSVEDGGDTQYF.

The V call is TRBV19, the J call TRBJ1-2, with 8 positions matching TRBD1. V was clipped by 5 bases and J by 4 bases; unmatched bases: 6. From germline, CDR1 is LNHDA and CDR2 SQIVND (reference sequence). This CDR3 has 14 residues. DNA of the CDR3: TGTGCCAGTAGTCTGGAACAGGGGGTCTATGGCTACACCTTC. Translation gives CASSLEQGVYGYTF.

This rearrangement joins TRBV11-3 to TRBJ2-3; 14 nucleotides align to TRBD2. This CDR3 region has 16 residues. The junction had 8 bases not matched to a gene; V was cut back by 5 bases and J by 7 bases. Per the germline V gene, CDR1 is SGHNT and CDR2 is YENEEA. DNA of the CDR3: TGTGCCAGCAGCCGAGGGACTAGCGGGGGTGCGAATACGCAGTATTTT. Residues: CASSRGTSGGANTQYF.

V usage is TRBV5-8 and J usage is TRBJ2-1; perhaps TRBD1 as D (5 bases). V dropped 0 bases and J dropped 7 bases, with 8 bases sitting between them. CDR1 and CDR2 from the germline V gene are SGHTS and YDEGEE. This CDR3 comprises 13 residues. The CDR3 bases are TGTGCCAGCAGCTTGGCTCAGGGAAATGAGCAGTTCTTC. Amino acids: CASSLAQGNEQFF.

The chain carries TRBV3-1 (or the pseudogene TRBV3-2) and TRBJ1-2, with D maybe TRBD1 (5 bases). There are 13 residues in the CDR3. V was clipped by 1 base and J by 9 bases, with 12 bases between them. Germline lookup yields CDR1 LGHDT and CDR2 YNNKEL (reference sequence). This chain's CDR3 is CASSQGEGRRYTF. CDR3 sequence (DNA): TGTGCCAGCAGCCAAGGCGAGGGGAGGCGCTACACCTTC.

The chain joins TRBV1 to TRBJ1-1. TRBV1 is shown as a pseudogene. The CDR3 totals 17 residues. The CDR3 bases are TGCACCAGCAGCCAAGTGAGCATTAAATCCATGAACACTGAAGCTTTCTTT. It is translated as CTSSQVSIKSMNTEAFF.

The gene calls are TRBV6-5 and TRBJ1-2; possibly TRBD1 for D (5 bases). Germline lookup yields CDR1 MNHEY and CDR2 SVGAGI. The CDR3 runs 15 residues. Trimming pared 0 bases from V and 8 bases from J, leaving 16 bases between. In DNA form, the CDR3 reads TGTGCCAGCAGTTACTCGAGGCAGGGTTCCGAGGGCTACACCTTC. This encodes CASSYSRQGSEGYTF.

This chain uses TRBV28 with TRBJ2-3; tentative D call: TRBD2 (6 bases). Germline assignment: CDR1 MDHEN and CDR2 SYDVKM. The CDR3 totals 14 residues. V was trimmed by 6 bases and J by 4 bases, leaving 14 bases between them. In DNA, the CDR3 is TGTGCCAGCAGCCCCGGCGGGGTAGCAGATACGCAGTATTTT. Amino acids: CASSPGGVADTQYF. The entire variable domain, with the rest obtained from reference TRBV28 and TRBJ2-3, is as follows: DVKVTQSSRYLVKRTGEKVFLECVQDMDHENMFWYRQDPGLGLRLIYFSYDVKMKEKGDIPEGYSVSREKKERFSLILESASTNQTSMYLCASSPGGVADTQYFGPGTRLTVL.

The chain joins TRBV11-2 to TRBJ2-3; 8 nucleotides align to TRBD2. CDR1 is SGHAT, CDR2 FQNNGV, per germline. V dropped 3 bases and J dropped 7; count of bases not matched to a gene: 6. This CDR3 region has 14 residues. CDR3 residues: CASSLGTRGNTQYF. The CDR3 DNA sequence: TGTGCCAGCAGCTTGGGGACTAGAGGGAATACGCAGTATTTT.

The J gene is TRBJ2-7, the V gene TRBV3-1 (or the pseudogene TRBV3-2); D might be TRBD1 (6 bases). The CDR3 runs to 14 residues. V was trimmed by 2 bases and J by 2 bases, leaving 10 bases between them. CDR1 is LGHDT and CDR2 is YNNKEL in the germline V gene (reference sequence). Here the CDR3 reads CASSQTGTTYEQYF. In DNA form, the CDR3 reads TGTGCCAGCAGCCAAACCGGGACAACCTACGAGCAGTACTTC.

This clone was found a few times. This sequence joins TRBV5-1 and TRBJ2-2, with 7 bases identical to TRBD1. The V gene's germline CDR1 is SGHRS and CDR2 YFSETQ. The length of the CDR3 is 14 residues. Trimming removed 10 bases from V and 2 bases from J; junction bases left unmatched: 8. The CDR3 DNA follows: TGCGCCTCCAAGGGGACAGTTAACACCGGGGAGCTGTTTTTT. Residues: CASKGTVNTGELFF.

The gene calls are TRBV9 and TRBJ1-4; TRBD1 matches at 7 bases. Per the germline V gene, CDR1 is SGDLS and CDR2 is YYNGEE. CDR3 length: 14 residues. V gave up 2 bases and J gave up 3 bases; unmatched junction bases: 1. The CDR3 bases are TGTGCCAGCAGCGTGGGGACAGCTAATGAAAAACTGTTTTTT. Translating gives CASSVGTANEKLFF.